This is a list of T cell receptor beta chains from one sample in a study of T cells in Graves' hyperthyroidism and ophthalmopathy. TCRdb reprocessed the multiplex PCR reads with MiXCR, giving one entry per CDR3 protein. Among 550,000 to 600,000 distinct CDR3 sequences listed, approximately 15% were seen once. Source material: blood. Receptor source: a woman aged 18-29 years with Graves' ophthalmopathy. CDR3s include the opening cysteine and the closing phenylalanine or tryptophan. A D gene is named only where the DNA matches it firmly. The size entry is marked missing in some rows and otherwise reads once, few, many or a size class.

V gene,D gene,clone size,J gene,CDR3 protein,CDR3 DNA
TRBV3-1,.,many,TRBJ2-5,CASSQAGDGLYLQYF,TGTGCCAGCAGCCAAGCAGGGGATGGACTATATCTCCAGTACTTC
TRBV12-5,.,.,TRBJ1-6,CASGPPGGPLHF,TGTGCTAGTGGTCCCCCGGGGGGACCCCTCCACTTT
TRBV27,TRBD2,.,TRBJ2-7,CASSWGLAKVGYEQYF,TGTGCCAGCAGTTGGGGACTAGCGAAGGTAGGCTACGAGCAGTACTTC
TRBV2,TRBD2,many,TRBJ2-3,CASSESRLAASTDTQYF,TGTGCCAGCAGTGAAAGTCGACTAGCGGCTAGCACAGATACGCAGTATTTT
TRBV2,.,many,TRBJ2-1,CASSEAYNEQFF,TGTGCCAGCAGTGAGGCATACAATGAGCAGTTCTTC
TRBV29-1,.,many,TRBJ2-6,CSVEFYGGQSGANVLTF,TGCAGCGTTGAATTCTATGGGGGGCAGTCTGGGGCCAACGTCCTGACTTTC
TRBV10-3,.,many,TRBJ2-5,CAADSGKTQYF,TGTGCCGCCGACAGTGGGAAGACCCAGTACTTC
TRBV20-1,TRBD1,many,TRBJ1-6,CSAREDRMISPLHF,TGCAGTGCTAGAGAGGACAGGATGATTTCACCCCTCCACTTT
TRBV6-1,.,many,TRBJ1-2,CASSEGTANYGYTF,TGTGCCAGCAGTGAAGGGACAGCTAACTATGGCTACACCTTC
TRBV28,.,many,TRBJ2-3,CASSSQGSDTQYF,TGTGCCAGCAGTTCACAGGGCTCAGATACGCAGTATTTT
TRBV2,.,many,TRBJ1-5,CASSPRHSNQPQHF,TGTGCCAGCAGCCCTAGGCATAGCAATCAGCCCCAGCATTTT
TRBV28,TRBD2,many,TRBJ2-3,CASSTDSGRDTDTQYF,TGTGCCAGCAGCACCGATAGCGGGAGGGACACAGATACGCAGTATTTT
TRBV3-1,.,many,TRBJ1-1,CASSQPQGRDTEAFF,TGTGCCAGCAGCCAGCCACAGGGAAGGGACACTGAAGCTTTCTTT
TRBV27,TRBD2,many,TRBJ2-4,CASSLRENKNIQYF,TGTGCCAGCAGTTTGCGGGAGAACAAAAACATTCAGTACTTC
TRBV7-9,TRBD1,few,TRBJ1-1,CASSLGGQDGSEAFF,TGTGCCAGCAGCTTGGGAGGACAGGACGGTAGTGAAGCTTTCTTT
TRBV6-1,TRBD1,many,TRBJ2-7,CASRSPKGTGGSYEQYF,TGTGCCAGCAGAAGTCCTAAGGGGACAGGGGGCTCCTACGAGCAGTACTTC
TRBV6-1,TRBD1,.,TRBJ1-2,CASSTISGQGNYGYTF,TGTGCCAGCAGTACCATCTCGGGACAGGGGAACTATGGCTACACCTTC
TRBV2,TRBD1,.,TRBJ1-2,CASPAAQGALYGYTF,TGTGCCAGCCCCGCCGCTCAGGGGGCTTTATATGGCTACACCTTC
TRBV9,TRBD2,few,TRBJ2-1,CASSVERDSYNEQFF,TGTGCCAGCAGCGTAGAGCGGGATTCCTACAATGAGCAGTTCTTC
TRBV6-1,TRBD1,few,TRBJ1-2,CASIQGGQGAFGYTF,TGTGCCAGCATACAGGGGGGACAGGGGGCTTTTGGCTACACCTTC
TRBV11-2,.,many,TRBJ2-1,CASSPPLFEQFF,TGTGCCAGCAGCCCTCCATTGTTTGAGCAGTTCTTC
TRBV7-2,.,many,TRBJ2-6,CASSLAPDRYSGANVLTF,TGTGCCAGCAGCTTAGCCCCCGACAGATACTCTGGGGCCAACGTCCTGACTTTC
TRBV28,TRBD2,many,TRBJ2-7,CASSGGGTSSYEQYF,TGTGCCAGCAGCGGGGGGGGGACTAGCAGCTACGAGCAGTACTTC
TRBV6-2/TRBV6-3,TRBD2,many,TRBJ2-1,CASSLRTSGINEQFF,TGTGCCAGCAGCCTAAGGACTAGCGGGATCAATGAGCAGTTCTTC
TRBV7-9,.,few,TRBJ1-2,CASSLTTSNYGYTF,TGTGCCAGCAGCCTCACAACCTCCAACTATGGCTACACCTTC
TRBV5-4,TRBD2,.,TRBJ2-1,CASSLAGLGVVVNEQFF,TGTGCCAGCAGCCTGGCCGGACTAGGGGTTGTGGTCAATGAGCAGTTCTTC
TRBV6-2/TRBV6-3,TRBD1,few,TRBJ2-7,CASSYLTRTGISYEQYF,TGTGCCAGCAGTTACCTGACCCGGACAGGGATTAGTTACGAGCAGTACTTC
TRBV2,.,many,TRBJ2-7,CARRDWNYEQYF,TGTGCCAGAAGGGACTGGAACTACGAGCAGTACTTC
TRBV4-2,.,.,TRBJ2-7,CASSQDRLLAEQYF,TGTGCCAGCAGCCAAGATCGCTTGCTGGCCGAGCAGTACTTC
TRBV5-6,TRBD1,.,TRBJ1-1,CASSLLGTGAHGTEAFF,TGTGCCAGCAGCTTGCTCGGGACAGGGGCCCACGGCACTGAAGCTTTCTTT
TRBV3-1,TRBD2,.,TRBJ2-2,CASSQDHPGLALAGELFF,TGTGCCAGCAGCCAAGATCACCCGGGACTAGCGTTGGCCGGGGAGCTGTTTTTT
TRBV28,.,many,TRBJ1-4,CASSSAGEHNEKLFF,TGTGCCAGCAGTTCCGCGGGAGAGCATAATGAAAAACTGTTTTTT
TRBV7-9,TRBD1,.,TRBJ2-7,CASSLALPGQGTYEQYF,TGTGCCAGCAGCTTAGCCTTACCGGGACAGGGGACCTACGAGCAGTACTTC
TRBV24-1,.,few,TRBJ1-2,CATSDPDMPGGYTF,TGTGCCACCAGTGACCCCGACATGCCGGGGGGCTACACCTTC
TRBV9,TRBD1,.,TRBJ2-7,CASSKTGTGKYVYEQYF,TGTGCCAGCAGCAAAACCGGGACAGGGAAATACGTCTACGAGCAGTACTTC
TRBV6-1,.,many,TRBJ1-4,CASSFGHLGEKLFF,TGTGCCAGCAGTTTCGGACACCTTGGAGAAAAACTGTTTTTT
TRBV9,TRBD2,.,TRBJ2-3,CASSVGIAGYTDTQYF,TGTGCCAGCAGCGTAGGGATAGCGGGATACACAGATACGCAGTATTTT
TRBV28,.,few,TRBJ2-2,CASRWGTGELFF,TGTGCCAGCAGGTGGGGCACCGGGGAGCTGTTTTTT
TRBV3-1,.,many,TRBJ2-5,CASSQVTEQETQYF,TGTGCCAGCAGCCAAGTAACAGAACAAGAGACCCAGTACTTC
TRBV7-3,.,few,TRBJ2-5,CASSPNGAHETQYF,TGTGCCAGCAGCCCTAATGGAGCGCACGAGACCCAGTACTTC
TRBV18,TRBD1,.,TRBJ1-4,CASSPSSGGLANEKLFF,TGTGCCAGCTCACCATCCTCAGGGGGCCTCGCTAATGAAAAACTGTTTTTT
TRBV12-5,TRBD1,many,TRBJ2-2,CASGPGTGMSNTGELFF,TGTGCTAGTGGTCCCGGGACAGGGATGTCGAACACCGGGGAGCTGTTTTTT
TRBV9,TRBD1,few,TRBJ1-1,CASSVGGQVNTEAFF,TGTGCCAGCAGCGTAGGTGGACAGGTGAACACTGAAGCTTTCTTT
TRBV27,TRBD1,many,TRBJ1-1,CASSFGTGPMNTEAFF,TGTGCCAGCAGTTTCGGGACAGGGCCAATGAACACTGAAGCTTTCTTT
TRBV7-3,TRBD1,.,TRBJ1-1,CASRSAGTAITEAFF,TGTGCCAGCAGGTCCGCCGGGACAGCAATCACTGAAGCTTTCTTT
TRBV9,TRBD2,.,TRBJ2-5,CASSPSSGRSGETRYF,TGTGCCAGCAGCCCCTCTAGCGGGAGGTCTGGAGAGACCCGGTACTTC
TRBV18,TRBD2,few,TRBJ2-3,CASHPRSGSGTDTQYF,TGTGCCAGCCATCCACGCAGCGGGAGTGGGACAGATACGCAGTATTTT
TRBV27,TRBD1,.,TRBJ2-1,CASSFRGQVLNEQFF,TGTGCCAGCAGTTTTAGGGGACAGGTCCTAAATGAGCAGTTCTTC
TRBV12-3/TRBV12-4,.,many,TRBJ2-5,CASSLAAGETQYF,TGTGCCAGCAGTTTAGCGGCGGGAGAGACCCAGTACTTC
TRBV7-3,.,.,TRBJ2-1,CASSPTRGGNEQLF,TGTGCCAGCAGCCCCACTCGGGGCGGCAATGAGCAGCTCTTC
TRBV12-3/TRBV12-4,TRBD1,few,TRBJ2-7,CASSFPGQGAGEQYF,TGTGCCAGCAGTTTTCCGGGACAGGGGGCAGGAGAGCAGTACTTC
TRBV6-1,.,.,TRBJ1-4,CASSEHRFGNEKLFF,TGTGCCAGCAGTGAACACAGGTTTGGTAATGAAAAACTGTTTTTT